This section outlines one TCR beta chain sequence together with its context. Per the authors' pipeline: Amplification from reference gene primers served as the basis for estimated nucleated cell counts. Clones were sequenced by immunoSEQ multiplex PCR, and TCRdb holds only the in-frame ones, with some missing. The DNA was the basis for D and trimming; V, J and clone size are from that table. The sample shows some 110,000 clones, around 83% of them seen only once. The data were taken from a study of blood T cell repertoires in COVID-19. Study-level background: Sources were T cells, B-cell-depleted T cells, or PBMCs; the material itself was cDNA or gDNA.

This CDR3 comprises 14 residues. Per germline, CDR1 KGHSH and CDR2 LQKENI. The J segment lost 6 bases and the V segment lost 3 bases, leaving 3 bases of the junction unmatched. The chain has TRBV18 and TRBJ1-5, with TRBD1 matching over 9 bases. Sequencing was carried out using peripheral blood. The TCR sequence derives from a man aged 40-55 years with acute or convalescent COVID-19. CDR3 in amino acids: CASSPGTGSQPQHF. CDR3 DNA: TGTGCCAGCTCACCCGGGACAGGGTCTCAGCCCCAGCATTTT.